The clone carrying this T cell receptor (beta chain) was seen just once. Antigen specificity is unknown. After isolation, RNA underwent reverse transcription to generate cDNA as the sequencing template. Clones were sequenced by immunoSEQ multiplex PCR, and TCRdb holds only the in-frame ones, with some missing. The repertoire has 110,000 or so clones, about 61% of them found once; the top ten carry nearly 30%. Germline V lookup: CDR1 SGHDT, CDR2 YYEEEE. The CDR3 has 14 residues. V gave up 4 bases and J gave up 5 bases, with 15 bases separating them. These data come from a study of CD8+ T cells in alopecia areata. Regarding treatment: oral pan-JAK inhibitor, 5-10 mg twice daily. Sampling of alopecia areata patients yielded lesional scalp punch biopsies as well as peripheral blood. General study findings and limits: Under tofacitinib, numerous expanded lesional clonotypes remained detectable in scalp and blood. In scalp, tofacitinib significantly decreased clonality and expanded CD8+ clones among the top 100.

The source was CD8+ T cells sorted from blood, collected at week 4, from a patient treated with tofacitinib. This sequence joins TRBV5-6 and TRBJ2-5, with D perhaps matching TRBD1 or TRBD2 (6 bases each). This TCR derives from a human donor with alopecia areata. CDR3 amino acids: CASSTGALRETQYF. In DNA form, the CDR3 reads TGTGCCAGCAGCACGGGGGCTCTTCGGGAGACCCAGTACTTC.